The clone carrying this T cell receptor (beta chain) appeared many times. J lost 6 bases, V lost 4 bases, and 7 bases had no gene match. Looked up from germline, CDR1 is SGHAT and CDR2 is FQNNGV. The CDR3 extends over 16 amino acids. The data originate from a study of T cells in Graves' hyperthyroidism and ophthalmopathy. From RNA transcripts, TCR beta CDR3 regions were amplified. The HTBI primer set served for first-round RT-PCR of the TCR CDR3. Using its own MiXCR run on the multiplex PCR reads, TCRdb lists one record per CDR3 protein. The sample lists 640,000 or so distinct CDR3 sequences, approximately 14% occurring once.

This TCR was sampled from a woman aged 35 to 49 with Graves' ophthalmopathy. The material sequenced was blood. The chain links TRBV11-2 to TRBJ2-3, with 13 bases aligning to TRBD2. The CDR3 is CASSSRTSGSRDTQYF. The CDR3 nucleotides are TGTGCCAGCAGCTCCCGGACTAGCGGGAGTCGGGATACGCAGTATTTT.